This T cell receptor (beta chain) was identified during a study of T cell repertoires in cytomegalovirus infection. Study-wide background: Public TCR beta signature analysis indicated the presence of both CMV infection and matching HLA type. General study results and limits: Summed frequency of shared TCR beta families picked out CMV carriers who also had the relevant HLA. HLA-C-restricted CMV-specific TCR beta clonotypes prevailed in the ex vivo response.

TCRdb passed the reads through MiXCR, listing each CDR3 protein once. The table includes 90,000 to 110,000 distinct CDR3 sequences, around 28% detected once. There are 15 residues in the CDR3. V shed 5 bases and J 1 base; nucleotides not matched to a gene: 7. The germline V gene encodes CDR1 MNHEY and CDR2 SVGAGI. Of note for this clonotype: Antigen specificity is unknown.

The receptor's source is a human donor in good health (CMV status not recorded). Some clones in this sample may be carry-over from other donors' samples. The sample in question was CD8+ T cells from cultured PBMCs, obtained from culture after CMV antigen stimulation. The genes are TRBV6-5 and TRBJ1-1; 7 bases fit TRBD1. CDR3 nucleotide sequence: TGTGCCAGCAGTGTATGGACAGGAGAGAACACTGAAGCTTTCTTT. Translating it yields CASSVWTGENTEAFF.